This T cell receptor beta chain was found in a study of T cells in Graves' hyperthyroidism and ophthalmopathy. Study-wide results and caveats: A model of 13 V-J features distinguished ophthalmopathy from stable hyperthyroidism.

The CDR3 extends over 17 amino acids. V lost 6 bases and J lost 10, with 31 bases in between. Germline V gives CDR1 SGHRS, CDR2 YFSETQ. Exclusion of patients followed from uncontrolled infection, other autoimmune disease, pregnancy or lactation. Note on this clonotype: No antigen is known for it.

It was RNA transcripts that yielded the amplified TCR beta CDR3 regions. The primer set for the first-round RT-PCR of the TCR CDR3 was HTBI. TCRdb recomputed calls from the multiplex PCR reads with MiXCR, one row per CDR3 protein. Altogether about 700,000 distinct CDR3 sequences are present, about 45% being singletons, with the ten largest covering less than 9%. The sequenced sample consisted of peripheral blood or thyroid tissue (not recorded which). The receptor's source is an adult man with Graves' disease, either hyperthyroidism or ophthalmopathy (not recorded which). The chain recombines TRBV5-1 with TRBJ1-1; possibly TRBD1 for D (5 bases). The CDR3, as DNA: TGCGCCAGCAACCCCTGGGGCAGGGCCGGCTTGGTTGTAGGAGCTTTCTTT. Amino acids: CASNPWGRAGLVVGAFF.